The 21 T cell receptor beta chains below come from one sample, sequenced in a study of cytomegalovirus exposure and HLA in healthy donors. PCR employed 60 Vbeta and 13 Jbeta primers. Data came from immunoSEQ multiplex PCR; TCRdb stores just in-frame clones and leaves some out. The table has 210,000 or so clones, around 89% seen once. Specimen: PBMCs. These receptors were collected from a young woman in good health and CMV-seronegative.

This chain joins TRBV30 and TRBJ2-7; D perhaps matches TRBD1 (6 bases). This CDR3 region has 16 residues. With 3 bases removed from V and 0 bases from J, the gap between germline ends came to 18 bases. CDR1 is GTSNPN, CDR2 SVGIG, per germline (reference sequence). CDR3 region: CAWRATGPKNSYEQYF. As DNA, the CDR3 is TGTGCCTGGAGGGCAACAGGGCCTAAGAACTCCTACGAGCAGTACTTC.

This clone was picked up one time. The gene calls are TRBV13 and TRBJ2-7; TRBD1 agrees at 8 bases. The CDR3 covers 15 residues. Germline values: CDR1 PRHDT, CDR2 FYEKMQ (reference sequence). The V segment lost 2 bases and the J segment 2 bases; nucleotides outside the gene matches: 5. The CDR3 reads CASSLIQGAPYEQYF. The CDR3 DNA sequence: TGTGCCAGCAGCTTAATCCAGGGGGCTCCCTACGAGCAGTACTTC.

The rearrangement links TRBV2 to TRBJ2-2; 10 nucleotides match TRBD2. The CDR3 covers 15 residues. V lost 6 bases, J lost 6 bases, and 7 bases stayed unmatched. The germline gives CDR1 SNHLY, CDR2 FYNNEI. The CDR3 DNA is TGTGCCAGCAGGGCAGCCAGCGGGGGGGCCGGGGAGCTGTTTTTT. Protein product: CASRAASGGAGELFF.

The V and J genes are TRBV18 and TRBJ1-6, with 7 bases that match TRBD1. The ends lost 0 bases at V and 6 bases at J; junction bases unmatched: 5. The CDR3 totals 16 residues. CDR1 KGHSH and CDR2 LQKENI come from the germline V gene. For the CDR3, the DNA is TGTGCCAGCTCACCACCTACGGGACAGTTTAATTCACCCCTCCACTTT. Translating gives CASSPPTGQFNSPLHF. Drawing the rest from reference TRBV18 and TRBJ1-6, the complete variable domain is NAGVMQNPRHLVRRRGQEARLRCSPMKGHSHVYWYRQLPEEGLKFMVYLQKENIIDESGMPKERFSAEFPKEGPSILRIQQVVRGDSAAYFCASSPPTGQFNSPLHFGNGTRLTVT.

The chain couples TRBV11-2 to TRBJ2-7; 7 bases map to TRBD2. Losses at the gene ends were 5 bases for V and 3 bases for J; bases not matched to a gene: 4. Germline V gives CDR1 SGHAT, CDR2 FQNNGV. The CDR3 is 13 residues long. CDR3 sequence: CASSPGTNYEQYF. CDR3 in DNA: TGTGCCAGCAGCCCGGGGACTAACTACGAGCAGTACTTC.

The genes are TRBV2 and TRBJ1-2, with D possibly matching TRBD1 (5 bases). With 10 bases removed from V and 7 bases from J, the gap between germline ends came to 16 bases. Germline V lookup: CDR1 SNHLY, CDR2 FYNNEI. There are 12 residues in the CDR3. CDR3 bases: TGTGCCACCTCATATCAGGGAAGTGGCTACACCTTC. Its translation: CATSYQGSGYTF.

The V gene is TRBV7-2, the J gene TRBJ2-7, with 8 bases lining up with TRBD1. Trimming removed 4 bases from V and 4 bases from J; junction bases left unmatched: 12. CDR3 length: 16 amino acids. In germline, CDR1 is SGHTA, CDR2 FQGNSA. This chain's CDR3 is CASSYRDRSIGYEQYF. CDR3 bases: TGTGCCAGCAGCTACCGGGACAGGTCAATCGGATACGAGCAGTACTTC.

The CDR3 here is CASSQISNSPLHF. CDR3 coding DNA: TGCGCCAGCAGCCAAATCTCTAATTCACCCCTCCACTTT. V is TRBV4-3 and J is TRBJ1-6; D ambiguous. Deletions cut 2 bases from V and 6 bases from J, with 5 bases between. This CDR3 has 13 residues. Looked up from germline, CDR1 is LGHNA and CDR2 is YSLEER.

Concerning this clone: The sample carries other DNA sequences with the same CDR3. V gene TRBV6-5 combines with J gene TRBJ1-1, with a possible D match to TRBD1 (6 bases). Germline-derived CDR1 and CDR2 are MNHEY and SVGAGI. This CDR3 has 14 residues. V lost 0 bases and J 8 bases, leaving 13 bases between the germline ends. The CDR3 DNA is TGTGCCAGCAGTTACTCACCAGGGGTGATGGAAGCTTTCTTT. Its protein is CASSYSPGVMEAFF.

The chain has TRBV7-9 and TRBJ2-5, with D tentatively TRBD1 (5 bases). With the DNA end fitting TRBJ2-7 better, the J assignment may be wrong. This CDR3 spans 14 amino acids. Per the germline V gene, CDR1 is SEHNR and CDR2 is FQNEAQ (reference sequence). The CDR3 loop is CASSLVGRANEQYF. The CDR3 DNA reads TGTGCCAGCAGCTTAGTCGGCAGGGCAAACGAGCAGTACTTC.

The chain has TRBV13 and TRBJ1-1; 10 bases are a match to TRBD1. Germline V CDR1 and CDR2: PRHDT, FYEKMQ (reference sequence). The CDR3 has 13 residues. Unmatched junction bases numbered 11, after V lost 8 bases and J lost 11 bases. The CDR3 region has the DNA TGTGCCAGCGGCGTCGGACAGGGGGTTCGTGCTTTCTTT. It encodes CASGVGQGVRAFF.

For the CDR3, the DNA is TGTGCCAGCAGCCAAGACCTAGCGGGAGGGGCGAATGAGCAGTTCTTC. Translated: CASSQDLAGGANEQFF. The gene calls are TRBV4-2 and TRBJ2-1; 12 bases agree with TRBD2. Germline lookup yields CDR1 LGHNA and CDR2 YNFKEQ. Trimming cost V 0 bases and J 7 bases; bases outside gene matches: 4. The length of the CDR3 is 16 residues.

V usage is TRBV5-1 and J usage is TRBJ2-5, with TRBD2 matching over 8 bases. Germline V gene lookup returns CDR1 SGHRS and CDR2 YFSETQ. Trimming removed 0 bases from V and 2 bases from J; junction bases left unmatched: 9. The CDR3 is 17 amino acids. CDR3 residues: CASSLGQGLVIQETQYF. CDR3 nucleotides: TGCGCCAGCAGCTTGGGCCAGGGACTAGTGATTCAAGAGACCCAGTACTTC.

The chain links TRBV4-1 to TRBJ1-4; 7 bases are a match to TRBD1. Germline CDR1 reads MGHRA; CDR2 reads YSYEKL. The CDR3 is 16 residues long. The V gene end was trimmed by 1 base and the J gene end by 7 bases; junction bases not matched to a gene: 9. The CDR3 loop is CASSQGTLGGSEKLFF. CDR3 DNA sequence: TGCGCCAGCAGCCAAGGAACTCTAGGGGGCAGTGAAAAACTGTTTTTT.

The rearrangement joins TRBV7-9 to TRBJ2-7; no definite D call. There are 13 residues in the CDR3. Trimming took off 1 base at V and 3 bases at J, with 7 bases between the two ends. Per the germline V gene, CDR1 is SEHNR and CDR2 is FQNEAQ (reference sequence). This chain's CDR3 is CASSLGPDYEQYF. CDR3 nucleotide sequence: TGTGCCAGCAGCTTAGGTCCAGACTACGAGCAGTACTTC.

The CDR3 sequence: CASSKVSTGPNEQFF. The DNA for the CDR3 is TGTGCCAGCAGCAAAGTTAGTACAGGGCCTAATGAGCAGTTCTTC. This chain connects TRBV11-3 to TRBJ2-1, with a tentative D call TRBD1 (6 bases). V was pared by 5 bases and J by 7 bases, with 18 bases between. Germline V gene data show CDR1 as SGHNT and CDR2 as YENEEA. The CDR3 covers 15 residues.

The chain employs TRBV14 and TRBJ1-2; a possible D gene is TRBD1 (6 bases). Germline CDR1 SGHDN, CDR2 FVKESK. The CDR3 consists of 16 residues. V lost 4 bases to trimming and J lost 3 bases, with 18 bases between them. Written as DNA, the CDR3 is TGTGCCAGCAGCCCCCTCCAGGGGTGGGGCGACTATGGCTACACCTTC. Translated, it gives CASSPLQGWGDYGYTF.

The rearrangement links TRBV5-4 to TRBJ1-2, with D possibly being TRBD1 (6 bases). V shed 4 bases and J shed 7 bases, with 23 bases lying between them. Germline-derived CDR1 and CDR2 are SGHNT and YYREEE (reference sequence). CDR3 length: 16 residues. The CDR3 nucleotides are TGTGCCAGCAGCCTGGGTTCGGGGGGCTCGTGGCGTGGCTACACCTTC. Protein sequence: CASSLGSGGSWRGYTF.

This clone showed up just a few times. The chain uses TRBV2 and TRBJ2-5; D ambiguous. Germline CDR1 SNHLY, CDR2 FYNNEI. CDR3 length: 13 amino acids. Trimming cost V 7 bases and J 4 bases, with 13 bases left between them. CDR3: CASTLSSRETQYF. The CDR3 region has the DNA TGTGCCAGCACCTTAAGTTCGCGAGAGACCCAGTACTTC.

The chain employs TRBV10-2 and TRBJ2-7; D is perhaps TRBD1 (6 bases). Per the germline V gene, CDR1 is WSHSY and CDR2 is SAAADI. This CDR3 contains 14 residues. V was pared by 3 bases and J by 1 base, with 10 bases between. CDR3 bases: TGCGCCAGCAGTGATTACAGGGTTTCCTACGAGCAGTACTTC. Protein product: CASSDYRVSYEQYF.

CDR3 region: CASSLSRQSGYEQYF. CDR3 nucleotides: TGTGCCAGCAGCTTGTCCAGACAGTCAGGTTACGAGCAGTACTTC. The rearrangement joins TRBV5-5 to TRBJ2-7, with D tentatively TRBD1 (5 bases). The CDR3 is 15 amino acids. Germline V gene lookup returns CDR1 SGHKS and CDR2 YYEKEE (reference sequence). The V and J ends lost 1 base and 4 bases respectively, with 15 bases between them.